This is a list of T cell receptor beta chains from one sample in a study of T cells in Graves' hyperthyroidism and ophthalmopathy. TCRdb ran MiXCR on the multiplex PCR reads and lists one entry per CDR3 protein. The sample records roughly 500,000 distinct CDR3 sequences, approximately 25% being singletons. The sample taken for sequencing was blood. All receptors derive from a woman aged 25 to 39 with Graves' ophthalmopathy. Each CDR3 is given with its conserved first and last residue. A D gene is named only where the DNA matches it firmly. The size of a clone is reported for some rows only, either as once, few or many, or as a class for expanded clones.

j_call d_call v_call clone_size cdr3_aa cdr3_nt
TRBJ2-7 - TRBV30 - CAWSFPGPNYEQYF TGTGCCTGGAGTTTCCCGGGACCGAACTACGAGCAGTACTTC
TRBJ1-1 - TRBV9 - CASSVDGQFDTEAFF TGTGCCAGCAGCGTGGATGGACAATTCGACACTGAAGCTTTCTTT
TRBJ2-6 - TRBV5-1 - CASKEHSGANVLTF TGCGCCAGCAAAGAGCACTCTGGGGCCAACGTCCTGACTTTC
TRBJ1-6 TRBD1 TRBV25-1 few CASSSDRATPNSPLHF TGTGCCAGCAGTTCCGACAGGGCCACCCCCAATTCACCCCTCCACTTT
TRBJ2-5 - TRBV12-3/TRBV12-4 - CASSLSRGRPAEDQYF TGTGCCAGCAGTTTAAGTCGAGGGAGGCCGGCCGAGGACCAGTACTTC
TRBJ1-1 TRBD1 TRBV7-6 - CASSLETGLDTEAFF TGTGCCAGCAGCTTAGAGACAGGGTTGGACACTGAAGCTTTCTTT
TRBJ2-7 - TRBV28 - CASSDTEDLSYEQYF TGTGCCAGCAGCGATACAGAGGACCTTTCCTACGAGCAGTACTTC
TRBJ2-2 TRBD1 TRBV5-1 many CASGTANTGELFF TGCGCCAGTGGGACAGCGAACACCGGGGAGCTGTTTTTT
TRBJ1-1 - TRBV12-3/TRBV12-4 many CASCWRREMNTEAFF TGTGCCAGCTGTTGGCGCCGGGAAATGAACACTGAAGCTTTCTTT
TRBJ1-5 - TRBV18 - CASSPTGEDNQPQHF TGTGCCAGCTCACCTACGGGAGAGGACAATCAGCCCCAGCATTTT
TRBJ1-1 TRBD1 TRBV28 - CASRAGPGQKMNTEAFF TGTGCCAGCAGAGCCGGACCGGGACAGAAGATGAACACTGAAGCTTTCTTT
TRBJ2-2 TRBD1 TRBV5-1 - CASSREHRGRNGELFF TGCGCCAGCAGCCGTGAGCACAGGGGGCGTAACGGGGAGCTGTTTTTT
TRBJ2-7 TRBD2 TRBV19 many CASSAGEDYEQYF TGTGCCAGTAGTGCGGGGGAGGACTACGAGCAGTACTTC
TRBJ1-5 - TRBV4-1 many CASSSVGQDNQPQHF TGCGCCAGCAGTTCAGTAGGACAAGACAATCAGCCCCAGCATTTT
TRBJ2-7 - TRBV28 - CASSLWDGAYEQYF TGTGCCAGCAGTTTATGGGACGGAGCCTACGAGCAGTACTTC
TRBJ1-5 - TRBV2 - CASSAEVQGRQPQHF TGTGCCAGCAGTGCGGAAGTGCAGGGACGACAGCCCCAGCATTTT